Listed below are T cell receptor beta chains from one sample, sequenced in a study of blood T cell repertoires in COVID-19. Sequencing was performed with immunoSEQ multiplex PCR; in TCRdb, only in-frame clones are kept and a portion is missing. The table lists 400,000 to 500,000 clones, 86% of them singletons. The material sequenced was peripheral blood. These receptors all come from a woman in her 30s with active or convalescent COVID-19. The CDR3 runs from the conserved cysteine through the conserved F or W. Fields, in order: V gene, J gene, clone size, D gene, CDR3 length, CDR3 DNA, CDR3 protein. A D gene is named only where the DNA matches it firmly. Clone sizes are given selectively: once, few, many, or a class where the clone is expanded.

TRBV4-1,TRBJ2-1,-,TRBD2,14,TGCGCCAGCAGCCGAGCGGGGGGCAACAATGAGCAGTTCTTC,CASSRAGGNNEQFF
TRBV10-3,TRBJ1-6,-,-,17,TGTGCCATCAGTGAGTCGGCCACAGGGAAGTATAATTCACCCCTCCACTTT,CAISESATGKYNSPLHF
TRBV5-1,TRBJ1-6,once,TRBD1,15,TGCGCCAGCAGCTTGGTTGGGACAGGGAATTCACCCCTCCACTTT,CASSLVGTGNSPLHF
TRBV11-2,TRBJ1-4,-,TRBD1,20,TGTGCCAGCAGCTTAGATGGGACAGGTCGGGTGTCCCGGGGGCAGGAAAAACTGTTTTTT,CASSLDGTGRVSRGQEKLFF
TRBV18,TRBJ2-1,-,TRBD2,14,TGTGCCAGCTCACCTGGGACTAGCACCGGTGAGCAGTTCTTC,CASSPGTSTGEQFF
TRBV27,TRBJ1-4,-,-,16,TGTGCCAGCACCAAACGTGGGGCCGCAACTAATGAAAAACTGTTTTTT,CASTKRGAATNEKLFF
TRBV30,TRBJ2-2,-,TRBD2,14,TGTGCCTGGATTGCGGGAGCTGGGGGCGGGGAGCTGTTTTTT,CAWIAGAGGGELFF
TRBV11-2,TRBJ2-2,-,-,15,TGTGCCAGCAGCTCACGACTAGTGGACACCGGGGAGCTGTTTTTT,CASSSRLVDTGELFF
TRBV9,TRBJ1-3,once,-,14,TGTGCCAGCAGCGTAGCCAGCTCTGGAAACACCATATATTTT,CASSVASSGNTIYF
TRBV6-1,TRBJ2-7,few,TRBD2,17,TGTGCCAGCAGTGGTGGGCCCGGGACTAGCGGCTCCTACGAGCAGTACTTC,CASSGGPGTSGSYEQYF
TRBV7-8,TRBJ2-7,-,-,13,TGTGCCAGCAGCCCGCGGGGTCACTACGAGCAGTACTTC,CASSPRGHYEQYF
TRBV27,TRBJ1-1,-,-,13,TGTGCCAGCACCTCGCCCCTACAGGGTCTGGCTTTCTTT,CASTSPLQGLAFF
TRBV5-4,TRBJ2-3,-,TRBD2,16,TGTGCCAGCAGCCCTGAAGCGGGGGCGGGCACAGATACGCAGTATTTT,CASSPEAGAGTDTQYF
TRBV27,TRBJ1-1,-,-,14,TGTGCCAGCAGAACTTTGGGGGGGAACACTGAAGCTTTCTTT,CASRTLGGNTEAFF
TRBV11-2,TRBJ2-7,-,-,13,TGTGCCAGCAGCTTAGAGGCCGACTACGAGCAGTACTTC,CASSLEADYEQYF
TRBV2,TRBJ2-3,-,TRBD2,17,TGTGCCAGCAGTGACGTACTAGCGGGGTCTAGCACAGATACGCAGTATTTT,CASSDVLAGSSTDTQYF
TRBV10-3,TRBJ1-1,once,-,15,TGTGCCATCAGTGAGTTAGGACAGCGCCGAACTGAAGCTTTCTTT,CAISELGQRRTEAFF
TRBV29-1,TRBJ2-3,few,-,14,TGCAGCGCTTTAAAACTACTTAGCACAGATACGCAGTATTTT,CSALKLLSTDTQYF
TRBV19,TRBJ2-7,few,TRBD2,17,TGTGCCAGTAGTATAGCTTTAGGGACTAGCGGGAGTTACGAGCAGTACTTC,CASSIALGTSGSYEQYF
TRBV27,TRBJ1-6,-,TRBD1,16,TGTGCCAGCAGTTTATACCCAGGGGGTGATAATTCACCCCTCCACTTT,CASSLYPGGDNSPLHF
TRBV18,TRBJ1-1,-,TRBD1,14,TGTGCCAGCTCACACTGGGACAGTTGGGGTGAAGCTTTCTTT,CASSHWDSWGEAFF
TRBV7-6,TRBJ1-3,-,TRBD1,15,TGTGCCAGCAGCTTGCTAGGGACAGGAGGAAACACCATATATTTT,CASSLLGTGGNTIYF
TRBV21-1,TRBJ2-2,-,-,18,TGTGCCAGCAGCAAAGAGCCAGGGGGATCCCCTTACACCGGGGAGCTGTTTTTT,CASSKEPGGSPYTGELFF